These 24 T cell receptor beta chains were sequenced from one sample in a study of CD8+CD57+ T cells in acquired aplastic anemia. Both TCR beta VDJ combination and CDR3 sequence profiling were carried out. Genomic DNA was the template for this profiling. Using its own MiXCR run on the reads, TCRdb lists one record per CDR3 protein. Found here are approximately 160,000 distinct CDR3 sequences, roughly 47% of them singletons; the top ten hold approximately 1%. Material: sorted CD4+, CD8+, or CD8+CD57+ T cells (not recorded which) from PBMCs. The source of these receptors is a human donor in good health.

The chain employs TRBV20-1 and TRBJ1-6; TRBD1 agrees at 9 bases. J lost 10 bases, V lost 4 bases, and 8 bases had no gene match. The CDR3 totals 14 residues. The germline gives CDR1 DFQATT, CDR2 SNEGSKA (reference sequence). CDR3 nucleotides: TGCAGTGCTACCAGGACAGGGGTGGGCTCACCCCTCCACTTT. Translating it yields CSATRTGVGSPLHF.

The chain links TRBV25-1 to TRBJ1-4; D remains unclear. Germline CDR1 reads MGHDK; CDR2 reads SYGVNS. The CDR3 spans 16 residues. Trimming removed 8 bases at V and 0 bases at J, with 16 bases between. CDR3 residues: CASRAIGSATNEKLFF. CDR3 bases: TGTGCCAGCCGTGCTATCGGTAGCGCAACTAATGAAAAACTGTTTTTT.

This chain connects TRBV9 to TRBJ2-7; no clear D gene. There are 13 residues in the CDR3. Germline V gene sequence: CDR1 SGDLS, CDR2 YYNGEE. V lost 0 bases, J lost 6 bases, and 10 bases lay in between. This chain's CDR3 is CASSVEPQSEQYF. The CDR3 DNA is TGTGCCAGCAGCGTAGAGCCGCAAAGCGAGCAGTACTTC.

The chain has TRBV24-1 and TRBJ1-2, with TRBD1 as a possible D gene (6 bases). The V end was cut by 2 bases, the J end by 5 bases, with 14 bases between. The CDR3 sequence is 15 residues long. Germline V gene lookup returns CDR1 KGHDR and CDR2 SFDVKD. The CDR3 spells CATSDSHGTFYGYTF. CDR3 bases: TGTGCCACCAGTGATTCACACGGGACATTTTATGGCTACACCTTC.

The table lists this clonotype with many counts. One junction end does not reproduce the germline sequence, and a read error may be involved. The CDR3 DNA is TGTGCCAGCAGTAAAGGACTAGCGGGGGAAATCCTACTATTC. Its protein product is CASSKGLAGEILLF. V gene TRBV6-1 combines with J gene TRBJ2-7; 13 nucleotides agree with TRBD2. The CDR3 is 14 residues long. Germline CDR1 and CDR2: MNHNS and SASEGT.

This clonotype has at least ten counts. The rearrangement uses TRBV5-5 and TRBJ1-2, with D possibly TRBD1 on 6 matching bases. The length of the CDR3 is 15 residues. Germline loops: CDR1 SGHKS, CDR2 YYEKEE (reference sequence). V gave up 1 base and J gave up 0 bases, with 10 bases separating them. In DNA, the CDR3 is TGTGCCAGCAGCTTGTTCCGGGACACTAACTATGGCTACACCTTC. Translating it yields CASSLFRDTNYGYTF.

There are a few counts of this clonotype. Just one base apart from a much larger clone, this may be a read error. J is TRBJ2-7 and V is TRBV10-1, with D perhaps TRBD2 (6 bases). CDR3 length equals 17 residues. The germline gives CDR1 WNHNN, CDR2 SYGVQD (reference sequence). The CDR3 sequence: CASSEPLYRTRGYGQYF. The CDR3 coding sequence is TGCGCCAGCAGTGAGCCCCTCTACAGGACCCGGGGGTACGGGCAGTACTTC.

This clonotype was picked up many times. The chain couples TRBV7-2 to TRBJ2-5; TRBD2 matches 13 bases. V was clipped by 5 bases and J by 5 bases; unmatched bases: 11. CDR3 size: 17 residues. The V gene's germline CDR1 is SGHTA and CDR2 FQGNSA. Here the CDR3 reads CASSPRTSGRRWETQYF. The CDR3 DNA reads as TGTGCCAGCAGCCCCCGGACTAGCGGGAGACGTTGGGAGACCCAGTACTTC.

In this sample, this clonotype turned up once. The rearrangement uses TRBV20-1 and TRBJ2-7, with 7 bases identical to TRBD1. V lost 6 bases to trimming and J lost 0 bases; unmatched junction nucleotides: 8. The germline CDR1 and CDR2 sequences are DFQATT and SNEGSKA (reference sequence). There are 14 residues in the CDR3. CDR3 residues: CSATRTGRSYEQYF. CDR3 in DNA: TGCAGTGCCACGCGGACAGGACGCTCCTACGAGCAGTACTTC.

The genes are TRBV20-1 and TRBJ1-6, with D possibly TRBD1 on 6 matching bases. Per the germline V gene, CDR1 is DFQATT and CDR2 is SNEGSKA (reference sequence). Trimming pared 2 bases from V and 7 bases from J, leaving 15 bases between. The CDR3 is made up of 15 amino acids. The CDR3 nucleotides read TGCAGTGCTAGACCCCCGGGACATCTCAATTCACCCCTCCACTTT. Translating it yields CSARPPGHLNSPLHF.

The J gene is TRBJ2-3, the V gene TRBV11-1, with D unclear. The CDR3 is made up of 15 amino acids. Trimming took 1 base from V and 2 from J, leaving 10 bases between them. The germline V gene has CDR1 SGHAT and CDR2 FQDESV (reference sequence). The chain's CDR3 is CASSLDESLTDTQYF. The CDR3 nucleotides are TGTGCCAGCAGCTTAGATGAGAGCCTCACAGATACGCAGTATTTT. The full variable domain, with the rest looked up from reference TRBV11-1 and TRBJ2-3, is EAEVAQSPRYKITEKSQAVAFWCDPISGHATLYWYRQILGQGPELLVQFQDESVVDDSQLPKDRFSAERLKGVDSTLKIQPAELGDSAMYLCASSLDESLTDTQYFGPGTRLTVL.

Ten or more counts support this clonotype. The V call is TRBV20-1, the J call TRBJ1-1, with D maybe TRBD1 (6 bases). V lost 5 bases and J 3 bases, leaving 19 bases between the germline ends. The CDR3 totals 15 residues. The V gene's germline CDR1 is DFQATT and CDR2 SNEGSKA (reference sequence). The CDR3 nucleotides read TGCAGTGCTCCAGATTTACAGGGCTTGTACACTGAAGCTTTCTTT. It yields the protein CSAPDLQGLYTEAFF.

Comments on this clonotype: A read error may produce the germline difference seen at one junction end. V usage is TRBV13 and J usage is TRBJ1-3; D unclear. This CDR3 region has 15 residues. Germline V gene sequence: CDR1 PRHDT, CDR2 FYEKMQ (reference sequence). CDR3: CANSLEQLSGNTIYF. CDR3 sequence (DNA): TGTGCCAACAGCTTAGAACAGCTAAGTGGAAACACCATATATTTT.

This sequence joins TRBV29-1 and TRBJ1-1; D possibly corresponds to TRBD1 (5 bases). The CDR3 consists of 13 residues. CDR1 and CDR2 (germline): SQVTM, ANQGSEA. Trimming removed 7 bases at V and 6 bases at J, with 18 bases between. The CDR3 DNA reads as TGCAGCGCGCATCGGCAGGGAAGGGCTGAAGCTTTCTTT. It translates to CSAHRQGRAEAFF. The full variable domain, with the rest looked up from reference TRBV29-1 and TRBJ1-1, is SAVISQKPSRDICQRGTSLTIQCQVDSQVTMMFWYRQQPGQSLTLIATANQGSEATYESGFVIDKFPISRPNLTFSTLTVSNMSPEDSSIYLCSAHRQGRAEAFFGQGTRLTVV.

This clonotype was detected a few times. The chain is built from TRBV2 and TRBJ1-4; the D gene is possibly TRBD1 (5 bases). The germline CDR1 and CDR2 sequences are SNHLY and FYNNEI. The CDR3 consists of 15 residues. The V end was cut by 3 bases, the J end by 8 bases, with 16 bases between. In nucleotides, the CDR3 is TGTGCCAGCAGTGATGGGGCAGTCGCGAGCGAAAAACTGTTTTTT. It is translated as CASSDGAVASEKLFF.

This clonotype was picked up one time. J is TRBJ2-2 and V is TRBV24-1; D is uncertain. CDR1 and CDR2 (germline): KGHDR, SFDVKD. The CDR3 totals 15 residues. The V gene lost 3 bases and the J gene lost 3 bases, with 10 bases spanning the gap. CDR3 sequence reads: CATSDDPGYTGELFF. The CDR3 DNA follows: TGTGCCACCAGTGATGACCCCGGCTACACCGGGGAGCTGTTTTTT.

The V gene is TRBV24-1, the J gene TRBJ2-2; 9 bases fit TRBD1. This CDR3 spans 15 amino acids. Germline trimming cut 4 bases from V and 3 bases from J; bases unmatched to any gene: 2. CDR1 and CDR2 (germline): KGHDR, SFDVKD. In DNA form, the CDR3 reads TGTGCCACCAGTGACGGACAGGGGTACACCGGGGAGCTGTTTTTT. Its protein is CATSDGQGYTGELFF.

This clonotype has a handful of counts. A much larger clone lies one base from this, so it may be a read error. The rearrangement joins TRBV7-8 to TRBJ1-1; D gene unclear. Germline values: CDR1 SGHVS, CDR2 FQNEAQ. This CDR3 has 13 residues. CDR3 sequence: CASSLRGSTGAFF. The DNA for the CDR3 is TGTGCCAGCAGCTTGAGAGGGAGCACTGGAGCTTTCTTT.

This clonotype was detected only a few times. The chain recombines TRBV2 with TRBJ1-2, with D maybe TRBD1 (6 bases). CDR3 size: 13 residues. Trimming cost V 4 bases and J 4 bases, with 10 bases left between them. The germline gives CDR1 SNHLY, CDR2 FYNNEI. The CDR3 sequence is CASSVGGSYGYTF. The CDR3 region has the DNA TGTGCCAGCAGTGTAGGGGGGAGCTATGGCTACACCTTC.

This clonotype was observed a few times. A read error may explain this, as a much larger clone is one base away. The V and J genes are TRBV20-1 and TRBJ1-4; D is ambiguous. Germline CDR1 DFQATT, CDR2 SNEGSKA (reference sequence). Trimming removed 1 base from V and 6 bases from J, with 12 bases in between. This CDR3 is built from 14 residues. CDR3 nucleotides: TGCAGTGCTAGAGGGGCGAAGTCCTATGAAAAACTGTTTTTT. Its protein product is CSARGAKSYEKLFF.

Notes on this clonotype: This may be a read error, as it is one base from a much larger clone. This sequence joins TRBV6-1 and TRBJ1-5; 7 bases agree with TRBD1. The CDR3 covers 14 residues. The ends lost 2 bases at V and 5 bases at J; junction bases unmatched: 3. Germline V gene data show CDR1 as MNHNS and CDR2 as SASEGT. DNA of the CDR3: TGTGCCAGCAGTGAATCGACAGGGTATCAGCCCCAGCATTTT. Translation: CASSESTGYQPQHF.

This clonotype was recorded many times. The genes are TRBV6-1 and TRBJ2-7, with a tentative D call TRBD2 (6 bases). There are 13 residues in the CDR3. With 6 bases removed from V and 7 bases from J, the gap between germline ends came to 16 bases. Germline V gene lookup returns CDR1 MNHNS and CDR2 SASEGT. CDR3 bases: TGTGCCAGCAGGGCGGGACTTTTGGGGGAGCAGTACTTC. Translating it yields CASRAGLLGEQYF.

Points on this clonotype: This may come from a read error, since a much larger clone is one base off. The rearrangement uses TRBV7-9 and TRBJ1-2; 7 nucleotides line up with TRBD1. This CDR3 region has 12 residues. Germline V gives CDR1 SEHNR, CDR2 FQNEAQ (reference sequence). Trimming cost V 7 bases and J 8 bases; bases outside gene matches: 7. The CDR3: CASNKTGTGYTF. CDR3 in DNA: TGTGCCAGCAACAAGACAGGGACAGGCTACACCTTC.

Concerning this clonotype: A much larger clone lies a single base off, so this may be a read error. The chain is built from TRBV11-2 and TRBJ2-2; maybe TRBD2 (6 bases). Germline V gene data show CDR1 as SGHAT and CDR2 as FQNNGV. This CDR3 has 16 amino acids. The CDR3 DNA reads as TGTGCCAGCAGCTTAGTGGGCGGGGTTAACACCGGGGAGCTGGTTTTT. This codes for CASSLVGGVNTGELVF.